These T cell receptor beta chains were read from a single sample in a study of control samples from healthy donors and cancer patients. Assay used: immunoSEQ multiplex PCR; TCRdb lists only in-frame clones, some missing. The repertoire holds around 20,000 clones, with approximately 90% as singletons. Sequenced material: PBMCs. These receptors were collected from a woman aged 55-70 years with head and neck cancer. The CDR3 runs from the conserved cysteine through the conserved F or W. Not all rows give a size; the values are once, few, many and, for expanded clones, a class.

TRBV4-1	.	TRBJ2-1	CASSPYGTSDYNEQFF
TRBV7-2	.	TRBJ1-1	CASSLMTPMNTEAFF
TRBV28	.	TRBJ1-1	CASSQQGGLEAFF
TRBV5-1	.	TRBJ1-5	CASSFTGGAPQHF
TRBV28	.	TRBJ2-1	CASSLWGRDSYNEQFF
TRBV10-3	few	TRBJ2-1	CAISLGTDPYNEQFF
TRBV11-2	few	TRBJ1-5	CASSPQAREPQHF
TRBV24-1	.	TRBJ2-1	CATSDLSGRANEQFF
TRBV7-2	.	TRBJ2-1	CASSLGLYRYNEQFF
TRBV25-1	.	TRBJ1-5	CASSTGNQPQHF
TRBV27	.	TRBJ1-4	CASSSQRGLFEKLFF
TRBV6-6	.	TRBJ1-5	CASSYIGGDQPQHF
TRBV11-2	.	TRBJ2-1	CASSLDDSYNEQFF
TRBV28	.	TRBJ1-5	CASSKMRGWNQPQHF
TRBV27	.	TRBJ2-7	CASTWWQYF
TRBV29-1	.	TRBJ1-1	CSVEGGRATEAFF
TRBV4-1	once	TRBJ2-1	CASSGLAGTYNEQFF
TRBV4-1	.	TRBJ2-7	CASSHAPSGQSYEQYF
TRBV9	few	TRBJ2-7	CASSAASGSYEQYF
TRBV7-2	.	TRBJ1-2	CASSSPGKMGLYGYTF
TRBV11-2	.	TRBJ2-1	CASRDLGLNYNEQFF
TRBV3-1/TRBV3-2	.	TRBJ2-7	CASSPNMREQYF
TRBV6-5	.	TRBJ1-1	CASSPRTPWVTEAFF
TRBV10-3	.	TRBJ1-1	CAISGGLGVGRSTEAFF
TRBV11-2	once	TRBJ2-5	CASSFGASGIQETQYF
TRBV7-9	.	TRBJ2-7	CASSLQGYEQYF
TRBV9	.	TRBJ2-2	CASSSNRGWDTGELFF
TRBV2	.	TRBJ1-2	CASSEGRENYGYTF
TRBV7-9	few	TRBJ1-1	CASSLDGTVEAFF
TRBV5-5	.	TRBJ1-2	CASSLGGNGGGYTF
TRBV2	.	TRBJ1-4	CASSGEPMEKLFF
TRBV7-9	.	TRBJ2-5	CASSYQGGQETQYF
TRBV5-1	.	TRBJ2-5	CASSRDATRETQYF
TRBV27	.	TRBJ2-7	CASSLTRYYEQYF
TRBV28	.	TRBJ2-7	CASSLRGALSYEQYF
TRBV7-8	.	TRBJ2-7	CASSLGTGRSYEQYF
TRBV27	.	TRBJ1-1	CASSRTINTEAFF
TRBV4-1	.	TRBJ2-7	CASSQVVNSYEQYF